Below, 25 T cell receptor beta chains from the same sample are listed, as sequenced in a study of cytomegalovirus exposure and HLA in healthy donors. Sequencing was performed with immunoSEQ multiplex PCR; in TCRdb, only in-frame clones are kept and a portion is missing. The sample yields about 110,000 clones, approximately 85% seen once. Sequenced: PBMCs. These receptors were obtained from a woman aged 18-29 years in good health and CMV-seronegative.

The CDR3 DNA sequence: TGTGCCACCAGTCCGACGACAGCTCGGCAGCCCCAGCATTTT. As protein: CATSPTTARQPQHF. The chain joins TRBV15 to TRBJ1-5; perhaps TRBD1 as D (5 bases). This CDR3 comprises 14 residues. V was shortened by 6 bases and J by 7 bases, with 16 bases between the two germline ends. Germline lookup yields CDR1 LNHNV and CDR2 YYDKDF (reference sequence).

The chain recombines TRBV4-2 with TRBJ2-2; D is possibly TRBD2 (6 bases). CDR1 is LGHNA and CDR2 is YNFKEQ in the germline V gene. V was pared by 4 bases and J by 1 base, with 13 bases between. The CDR3 covers 16 residues. The CDR3 DNA follows: TGTGCCAGCAGCCCCAAGGTCGGGGGGAACACCGGGGAGCTGTTTTTT. This sequence encodes CASSPKVGGNTGELFF.

The V gene is TRBV2, the J gene TRBJ2-7; TRBD1 aligns across 11 bases. Germline V gene sequence: CDR1 SNHLY, CDR2 FYNNEI. The junction had 9 bases not matched to a gene; V was cut back by 5 bases and J by 6 bases. The CDR3 has 15 amino acids. As DNA, the CDR3 is TGTGCCAGCAGTCCGGACAGGGGGCGTTTCGGCGAGCAGTACTTC. It translates to CASSPDRGRFGEQYF.

This chain connects TRBV2 to TRBJ1-4, with 9 bases aligning to TRBD1. CDR3 length: 16 residues. Per germline, CDR1 SNHLY and CDR2 FYNNEI. V lost 5 bases and J lost 4; bases outside the gene matches: 8. The CDR3 sequence: CASSLQGAQVNEKLFF. In nucleotides, the CDR3 is TGTGCCAGCAGTTTACAGGGGGCTCAGGTTAATGAAAAACTGTTTTTT.

This clone was recorded a few times. The chain is built from TRBV10-3 and TRBJ1-2; no reliable D call. The V gene lost 0 bases and the J gene lost 2 bases, with 7 bases spanning the gap. Germline CDR1 and CDR2: ENHRY and SYGVKD. The CDR3 runs to 14 residues. CDR3 amino acids: CAISESALNYGYTF. The CDR3, as DNA: TGTGCCATCAGTGAGTCTGCGCTCAACTATGGCTACACCTTC.

This clone was detected a few times. The chain combines TRBV5-4 with TRBJ1-2, with 8 positions matching TRBD1. CDR3 size: 16 residues. Germline lookup yields CDR1 SGHNT and CDR2 YYREEE (reference sequence). The J segment lost 3 bases and the V segment lost 3 bases, leaving 10 bases of the junction unmatched. Here the CDR3 DNA reads TGTGCCAGCAGCTCAAGAGACAGGGGATCGGACTATGGCTACACCTTC. It yields the protein CASSSRDRGSDYGYTF.

The CDR3 spells CASSPRTDYYGYTF. In nucleotides, the CDR3 is TGCGCCAGCAGCCCAAGGACAGACTACTATGGCTACACCTTC. The genes are TRBV5-1 and TRBJ1-2; the D gene is possibly TRBD1 (6 bases). V lost 4 bases, J lost 3 bases, and 13 bases lay in between. The CDR3 is made up of 14 amino acids. Germline V gene sequence: CDR1 SGHRS, CDR2 YFSETQ.

V usage is TRBV28 and J usage is TRBJ1-2; maybe TRBD1 (6 bases). V lost 4 bases and J 10 bases, leaving 22 bases between the germline ends. Germline lookup yields CDR1 MDHEN and CDR2 SYDVKM. The CDR3 has 15 amino acids. CDR3 bases: TGTGCCAGCAGTTGGCGCTCGCGGGGGCTCGCGGCCTACACCTTC. Residues: CASSWRSRGLAAYTF.

The CDR3 DNA reads as TGTGCCAGCAGCTTATCAACTGAGCAGTACTTC. Translation: CASSLSTEQYF. The chain joins TRBV7-9 to TRBJ2-7; D not certain. V lost 2 bases and J 7 bases, leaving 6 bases between the germline ends. The CDR3 loop spans 11 amino acids. The germline CDR1 and CDR2 sequences are SEHNR and FQNEAQ (reference sequence). Full variable domain (rest looked up from reference TRBV7-9 and TRBJ2-7): DTGVSQNPRHKITKRGQNVTFRCDPISEHNRLYWYRQTLGQGPEFLTYFQNEAQLEKSRLLSDRFSAERPKGSFSTLEIQRTEQGDSAMYLCASSLSTEQYFGPGTRLTVT.

The chain is built from TRBV5-6 and TRBJ2-7; a possible D gene is TRBD1 (6 bases). Germline V lookup: CDR1 SGHDT, CDR2 YYEEEE. The CDR3 sequence is 16 residues long. V shed 3 bases and J shed 0 bases, with 16 bases lying between them. Here the CDR3 DNA reads TGTGCCAGCAGCTCGCAGGCAGGGGAGATCTCCTACGAGCAGTACTTC. Amino acid sequence: CASSSQAGEISYEQYF.

The chain combines TRBV27 with TRBJ2-7; D perhaps matches TRBD1 (5 bases). The V gene lost 7 bases and the J gene lost 2 bases, with 18 bases spanning the gap. CDR3 length: 15 residues. Looked up from germline, CDR1 is MNHEY and CDR2 is SMNVEV (reference sequence). The CDR3 region is CASTYRRGRAYEQYF. The CDR3 nucleotides read TGTGCCAGCACCTACCGAAGGGGCAGGGCCTACGAGCAGTACTTC.

There are a few counts of this clone. This sequence joins TRBV18 and TRBJ2-1; TRBD2 might be the D (5 bases). The V end was cut by 3 bases, the J end by 0 bases, with 9 bases between. The germline CDR1 and CDR2 sequences are KGHSH and LQKENI. The CDR3 totals 15 residues. The DNA of the CDR3 is TGTGCCAGCTCACCTAGCGTGAGCTCCTACAATGAGCAGTTCTTC. Amino acid sequence: CASSPSVSSYNEQFF.

This chain connects TRBV28 to TRBJ1-6, with D maybe TRBD1 (6 bases). Germline CDR1 MDHEN, CDR2 SYDVKM. Trimming removed 1 base from V and 7 bases from J, with 11 bases in between. CDR3 size: 15 residues. The CDR3 here is CASSLSGRGNSPLHF. CDR3 in DNA: TGTGCCAGCAGTTTATCGGGCAGGGGAAATTCACCCCTCCACTTT.

V is TRBV5-4 and J is TRBJ1-1; no clear D. V dropped 2 bases and J dropped 2 bases, with 4 bases sitting between them. Germline CDR1 reads SGHNT; CDR2 reads YYREEE (reference sequence). The CDR3 spans 12 residues. The CDR3 nucleotides read TGTGCCAGCAGCTTTACAAACACTGAAGCTTTCTTT. This encodes CASSFTNTEAFF.

CDR3 nucleotides: TGCGCCAGCAGCTCAACCCTCCCCCCGACTCTTCCCTACGAGCAGTACTTC. Amino acid sequence: CASSSTLPPTLPYEQYF. The chain joins TRBV5-1 to TRBJ2-7; no firm D call. V lost 3 bases and J 2 bases, leaving 21 bases between the germline ends. Germline CDR1 reads SGHRS; CDR2 reads YFSETQ. The CDR3 consists of 17 residues.

The gene calls are TRBV2 and TRBJ1-5, with TRBD1 as a possible D gene (5 bases). Germline lookup yields CDR1 SNHLY and CDR2 FYNNEI. This CDR3 spans 15 amino acids. The V end was cut by 5 bases, the J end by 1 base, with 12 bases between. The chain's CDR3 is CASSHRGDSNQPQHF. The CDR3, as DNA: TGTGCCAGCAGTCACCGGGGGGACAGCAATCAGCCCCAGCATTTT. The full variable domain, rest sourced from reference TRBV2 and TRBJ1-5, is EPEVTQTPSHQVTQMGQEVILRCVPISNHLYFYWYRQILGQKVEFLVSFYNNEISEKSEIFDDQFSVERPDGSNFTLKIRSTKLEDSAMYFCASSHRGDSNQPQHFGDGTRLSIL.

The V call is TRBV28, the J call TRBJ1-3, with no clear D. CDR1 is MDHEN, CDR2 SYDVKM, per germline. V was shortened by 7 bases and J by 0 bases, with 13 bases between the two germline ends. This CDR3 comprises 15 residues. The CDR3 sequence is CASTPRRSSGNTIYF. The CDR3 bases are TGTGCCAGCACCCCCCGCAGAAGCTCTGGAAACACCATATATTTT.

The chain uses TRBV28 and TRBJ1-1; TRBD1 matches 9 bases. With 3 bases clipped from V and 5 bases from J, the junction kept 1 base outside the gene matches. Germline V lookup: CDR1 MDHEN, CDR2 SYDVKM. The CDR3 length is 13 residues. The CDR3 region has the DNA TGTGCCAGCAGTTTCGACAGGGGGACTGAAGCTTTCTTT. This sequence encodes CASSFDRGTEAFF.

This chain joins TRBV5-1 and TRBJ2-7; TRBD2 agrees at 7 bases. Germline-derived CDR1 and CDR2 are SGHRS and YFSETQ. The CDR3 totals 13 residues. Losses at the gene ends were 1 base for V and 3 bases for J; bases not matched to a gene: 1. The CDR3 region has the DNA TGCGCCAGCAGCTTGATAGCGGGCTACGAGCAGTACTTC. Its translation is CASSLIAGYEQYF.

The chain uses TRBV6-5 and TRBJ2-2; TRBD2 is a possible D gene (5 bases). Trimming cost V 0 bases and J 6 bases, with 11 bases left between them. Germline loops: CDR1 MNHEY, CDR2 SVGAGI. There are 15 residues in the CDR3. The CDR3 spells CASSYSTRGAGELFF. The CDR3 DNA sequence: TGTGCCAGCAGTTACTCGACCCGGGGAGCCGGGGAGCTGTTTTTT.

The V call is TRBV27, the J call TRBJ2-7; 8 bases fit TRBD1. CDR1 and CDR2 from the germline V gene are MNHEY and SMNVEV (reference sequence). V lost 4 bases and J lost 2; bases outside the gene matches: 4. The CDR3 runs to 14 residues. DNA for the CDR3: TGTGCCAGCAGTTCCAGGGGGCTGGCCTACGAGCAGTACTTC. It is translated as CASSSRGLAYEQYF.

The chain combines TRBV2 with TRBJ2-1, with 12 nucleotides matching TRBD2. The CDR3 has 16 residues. The J segment lost 3 bases and the V segment lost 6 bases, leaving 6 bases of the junction unmatched. Germline loops: CDR1 SNHLY, CDR2 FYNNEI. CDR3 bases: TGTGCCAGCAGCGGAGGACTAGCGGGGAACTACAATGAGCAGTTCTTC. It translates to CASSGGLAGNYNEQFF. The complete variable domain, with remaining parts taken from reference TRBV2 and TRBJ2-1, reads EPEVTQTPSHQVTQMGQEVILRCVPISNHLYFYWYRQILGQKVEFLVSFYNNEISEKSEIFDDQFSVERPDGSNFTLKIRSTKLEDSAMYFCASSGGLAGNYNEQFFGPGTRLTVL.

The chain carries TRBV5-4 and TRBJ1-1; D may be TRBD1 (6 bases). With 2 bases removed from V and 2 bases from J, the gap between germline ends came to 7 bases. Germline V gene lookup returns CDR1 SGHNT and CDR2 YYREEE (reference sequence). The CDR3 runs to 13 residues. The CDR3 DNA sequence: TGTGCCAGCAGCTTCGGGACAAACACTGAAGCTTTCTTT. It translates to CASSFGTNTEAFF.

V is TRBV19 and J is TRBJ2-3; 7 nucleotides match TRBD1. The CDR3 is 16 amino acids. V was clipped by 9 bases and J by 6 bases; unmatched bases: 18. Germline CDR1 reads LNHDA; CDR2 reads SQIVND (reference sequence). CDR3 amino acids: CASRPGQLDVGDTQYF. The CDR3 DNA is TGTGCCAGCCGACCGGGACAGCTAGACGTTGGCGATACGCAGTATTTT.

This chain uses TRBV9 with TRBJ1-1; TRBD1 is a possible D gene (6 bases). CDR1 and CDR2 (germline): SGDLS, YYNGEE. The V and J ends lost 0 bases and 5 bases respectively, with 14 bases between them. There are 15 residues in the CDR3. CDR3 coding DNA: TGTGCCAGCAGCGTAGAACAGGGAGTTGGGACTGAAGCTTTCTTT. Its translation is CASSVEQGVGTEAFF.